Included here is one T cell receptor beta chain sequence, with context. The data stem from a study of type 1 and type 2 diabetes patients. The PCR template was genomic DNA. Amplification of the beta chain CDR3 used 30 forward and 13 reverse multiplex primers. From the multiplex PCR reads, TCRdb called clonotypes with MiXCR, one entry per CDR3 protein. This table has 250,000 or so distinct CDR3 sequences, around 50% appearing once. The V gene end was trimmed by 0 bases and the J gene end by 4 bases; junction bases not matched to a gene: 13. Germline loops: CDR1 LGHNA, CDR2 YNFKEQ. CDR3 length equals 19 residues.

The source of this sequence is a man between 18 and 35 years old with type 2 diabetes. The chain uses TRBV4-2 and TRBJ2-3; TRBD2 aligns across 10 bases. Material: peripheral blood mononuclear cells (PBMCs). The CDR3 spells CASSQEGPSGGAEADTQYF. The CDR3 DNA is TGTGCCAGCAGCCAAGAAGGACCCAGCGGGGGGGCCGAGGCAGATACGCAGTATTTT.